These 20 T cell receptor beta chains share one sample of origin, sequenced in a study of blood T cells in healthy people across ages. A second 7 to 11 cycle PCR used barcoded and J-beta primers. TCRdb reanalysed the 5' RACE reads using MiXCR and keeps one entry per CDR3 protein. Found here are 600,000 or so distinct CDR3 sequences, around 21% of them singletons; the top ten hold about 3.6%. Sequenced input: blood. The receptors come from a man between 65 and 85 years old in good health.

This clonotype was picked up a small number of times. Mismatch with germline at one junction end may stem from a read error. V usage is TRBV19 and J usage is TRBJ1-4; D remains unclear. The CDR3 runs 11 residues. The germline gives CDR1 LNHDA, CDR2 SQIVND (reference sequence). The CDR3 sequence: CASSRGRSLIF. The CDR3 nucleotides are TGTGCCAGTAGCCGAGGACGCTCTTTGATTTTT.

This clonotype was detected a few times. The chain employs TRBV6-2 or TRBV6-3 and TRBJ2-4; no reliable D call. CDR3 length: 11 residues. V lost 6 bases to trimming and J lost 9 bases, with 9 bases between them. Per the germline V gene, CDR1 is MNHEY and CDR2 is SVGEGT. CDR3 residues: CASSPGFIQYF. Written as DNA, the CDR3 is TGTGCCAGCAGCCCTGGGTTCATTCAGTACTTC.

The gene calls are TRBV5-1 and TRBJ2-1, with 8 nucleotides matching TRBD2. This CDR3 has 14 amino acids. V dropped 2 bases and J dropped 9; count of bases not matched to a gene: 7. CDR1 is SGHRS and CDR2 is YFSETQ in the germline V gene. CDR3 DNA: TGCGCCAGCAGCTTCGGGACTAGTGACGGTGAGCAGTTCTTC. Amino acid sequence: CASSFGTSDGEQFF. Complete variable domain (other parts from reference TRBV5-1 and TRBJ2-1): KAGVTQTPRYLIKTRGQQVTLSCSPISGHRSVSWYQQTPGQGLQFLFEYFSETQRNKGNFPGRFSGRQFSNSRSEMNVSTLELGDSALYLCASSFGTSDGEQFFGPGTRLTVL.

This clonotype turned up a few times. The chain uses TRBV6-2 or TRBV6-3 and TRBJ2-7; possibly TRBD1 or TRBD2 for D (5 bases each). Deletions cut 6 bases from V and 2 bases from J, with 17 bases between. CDR1 is MNHEY, CDR2 SVGEGT, per germline. The CDR3 length is 15 residues. The CDR3 nucleotides are TGTGCCAGCAGGGAGTCTGGGACCGAGACCTACGAGCAGTACTTC. This codes for CASRESGTETYEQYF.

This clonotype was detected only a few times. The genes are TRBV28 and TRBJ2-5; 10 bases line up with TRBD1. The DNA matches TRBJ2-7 better at its end, which makes the J call doubtful. CDR3 size: 15 residues. From germline, CDR1 is MDHEN and CDR2 SYDVKM. Here the CDR3 DNA reads TGTGCCAGCAGTCCCCCCCGACAGGGGGCCGACGAGCAGTACTTC. Translated: CASSPPRQGADEQYF.

This clonotype was observed many times. The gene calls are TRBV11-2 and TRBJ2-7, with 8 bases fitting TRBD2. V was clipped by 0 bases and J by 2 bases; unmatched bases: 12. CDR3 length equals 18 residues. Germline V lookup: CDR1 SGHAT, CDR2 FQNNGV. DNA for the CDR3: TGTGCCAGCAGCTTAGATGGCGATAGTAGCGGGGACCCCTACGAGCAGTACTTC. This sequence encodes CASSLDGDSSGDPYEQYF.

This clonotype has ten or more counts. The J gene is TRBJ2-7, the V gene TRBV2; 7 bases fit TRBD1. The CDR3 totals 15 residues. CDR1 is SNHLY and CDR2 is FYNNEI in the germline V gene. Trimming removed 5 bases from V and 1 base from J; junction bases left unmatched: 8. CDR3 sequence (DNA): TGTGCCAGCAGTCTCCCGGGACAGCATTCCTACGAGCAGTACTTC. Encoded protein: CASSLPGQHSYEQYF.

This clonotype was counted only a few times. For the CDR3, the DNA is TGCAGTGCTAGAGAAGGACTAGCGCACTACAATGAGCAGTTCTTC. It translates to CSAREGLAHYNEQFF. This chain uses TRBV20-1 with TRBJ2-1, with 9 positions matching TRBD2. CDR3 length: 15 residues. From germline, CDR1 is DFQATT and CDR2 SNEGSKA (reference sequence). Trimming cost V 0 bases and J 3 bases; bases outside gene matches: 3.

Only a few counts were recorded for this clonotype. The chain employs TRBV15 and TRBJ2-1; unclear D gene. This CDR3 is 15 amino acids long. V dropped 0 bases and J dropped 3 bases, with 9 bases sitting between them. CDR1 LNHNV and CDR2 YYDKDF come from the germline V gene (reference sequence). CDR3 nucleotide sequence: TGTGCCACCAGCAGAGAAAAGAAGGGCTACAATGAGCAGTTCTTC. This codes for CATSREKKGYNEQFF.

This chain joins TRBV24-1 and TRBJ2-5, with 10 bases fitting TRBD1. The DNA end favors TRBJ2-1, so the J call may be wrong. The germline gives CDR1 KGHDR, CDR2 SFDVKD. The CDR3 loop spans 16 amino acids. The CDR3 protein is CATSDFGTGEYNEQFF. The CDR3 nucleotides read TGTGCCACCAGTGATTTCGGGACAGGGGAATACAATGAGCAGTTCTTC.

This clonotype was counted between two and nine times. As DNA, the CDR3 is TGTGCCAGTAGTAGCAGCGGAGGAGGGTACAATGAGCAGTTCTTC. Protein product: CASSSSGGGYNEQFF. V usage is TRBV28 and J usage is TRBJ2-7, with D possibly TRBD2 on 6 matching bases. The assigned J gene may be wrong: the sequence end matches TRBJ2-1 better. Germline V lookup: CDR1 MDHEN, CDR2 SYDVKM. This CDR3 region has 15 residues.

The gene calls are TRBV5-1 and TRBJ1-6; D call uncertain. The CDR3 covers 15 residues. The V gene lost 0 bases and the J gene lost 3 bases, with 7 bases spanning the gap. Germline loops: CDR1 SGHRS, CDR2 YFSETQ. Here the CDR3 reads CASSLVGDYNSPLHF. The CDR3 DNA reads as TGCGCCAGCAGCTTGGTTGGGGACTATAATTCACCCCTCCACTTT.

This clonotype was counted a few times. The V gene is TRBV20-1, the J gene TRBJ2-3, with D perhaps matching TRBD1 (5 bases). Germline V lookup: CDR1 DFQATT, CDR2 SNEGSKA (reference sequence). The CDR3 totals 12 residues. Trimming took 5 bases from V and 4 from J, leaving 10 bases between them. CDR3 bases: TGCAGTGCTTACGACAGCCCAGATACGCAGTATTTT. Amino acid sequence: CSAYDSPDTQYF.

This clonotype was detected only a few times. The chain is built from TRBV5-1 and TRBJ2-3, with D unclear. The CDR3 contains 15 residues. Germline CDR1 SGHRS, CDR2 YFSETQ. V was pared by 3 bases and J by 1 base, with 12 bases between. CDR3 sequence: CASSSGLGGTDTQYF. The CDR3 DNA follows: TGCGCCAGCAGCTCCGGGCTTGGGGGCACAGATACGCAGTATTTT.

This clonotype has just a few counts. The rearrangement joins TRBV15 to TRBJ1-1, with D possibly being TRBD1 (5 bases). In germline, CDR1 is LNHNV, CDR2 YYDKDF (reference sequence). There are 17 residues in the CDR3. V was cut by 0 bases and J by 0 bases, with 14 bases left in between. CDR3 nucleotides: TGTGCCACCAGCAGAGATCGTGTGGGACGGGTGAACACTGAAGCTTTCTTT. Residues: CATSRDRVGRVNTEAFF.

This clonotype was observed at least ten times. One end of the junction does not line up with germline, which may come from a read error. The chain links TRBV5-1 to TRBJ2-7, with 10 bases lining up with TRBD1. The CDR3 consists of 14 residues. In germline, CDR1 is SGHRS, CDR2 YFSETQ. Written as DNA, the CDR3 is TGTGCCAGCAGCCCCGGGACAGGGGCGTACGAGCAGTACTTC. It specifies CASSPGTGAYEQYF.

This chain links TRBV6-6 with TRBJ2-5, with 12 bases fitting TRBD2. The CDR3 totals 17 residues. CDR1 is MNHNY, CDR2 SVGAGI, per germline (reference sequence). After removal of 7 bases from V and 5 bases from J, the junction contained 14 bases not matched to a gene. In DNA, the CDR3 is TGTGCCAGCAAAGTACTAGCGGGAGGCCTAACGTGGGAGACCCAGTACTTC. Protein product: CASKVLAGGLTWETQYF.

This clonotype was counted ten times or more. The CDR3 bases are TGTGCCAGCAGTTACGGCGGACGGGGTAGCGGGGAGCTGTTTTTT. Translated: CASSYGGRGSGELFF. This chain connects TRBV6-2 or TRBV6-3 to TRBJ2-2, with a weak D call TRBD2 (5 bases). CDR1 and CDR2 (germline): MNHEY, SVGEGT. V was cut by 2 bases and J by 7 bases, with 14 bases left in between. CDR3 length equals 15 residues.

The chain is built from TRBV7-9 and TRBJ1-4, with unresolved D. The ends were cut back, 4 bases at V and 7 bases at J, with 13 bases in the middle. The CDR3 consists of 14 residues. CDR1 SEHNR and CDR2 FQNEAQ come from the germline V gene (reference sequence). CDR3 in amino acids: CASSWTERGEKLFF. The CDR3 nucleotides are TGTGCCAGCAGCTGGACGGAACGGGGTGAAAAACTGTTTTTT.

The chain has TRBV20-1 and TRBJ2-1; D is possibly TRBD1 (6 bases). V lost 5 bases, J lost 10 bases, and 18 bases lay in between. The CDR3 loop spans 13 amino acids. Germline lookup yields CDR1 DFQATT and CDR2 SNEGSKA (reference sequence). The CDR3 DNA follows: TGCAGTGCTCAAGGCCACAGGGTGGAGGAGCAGTTCTTC. It is translated as CSAQGHRVEEQFF.